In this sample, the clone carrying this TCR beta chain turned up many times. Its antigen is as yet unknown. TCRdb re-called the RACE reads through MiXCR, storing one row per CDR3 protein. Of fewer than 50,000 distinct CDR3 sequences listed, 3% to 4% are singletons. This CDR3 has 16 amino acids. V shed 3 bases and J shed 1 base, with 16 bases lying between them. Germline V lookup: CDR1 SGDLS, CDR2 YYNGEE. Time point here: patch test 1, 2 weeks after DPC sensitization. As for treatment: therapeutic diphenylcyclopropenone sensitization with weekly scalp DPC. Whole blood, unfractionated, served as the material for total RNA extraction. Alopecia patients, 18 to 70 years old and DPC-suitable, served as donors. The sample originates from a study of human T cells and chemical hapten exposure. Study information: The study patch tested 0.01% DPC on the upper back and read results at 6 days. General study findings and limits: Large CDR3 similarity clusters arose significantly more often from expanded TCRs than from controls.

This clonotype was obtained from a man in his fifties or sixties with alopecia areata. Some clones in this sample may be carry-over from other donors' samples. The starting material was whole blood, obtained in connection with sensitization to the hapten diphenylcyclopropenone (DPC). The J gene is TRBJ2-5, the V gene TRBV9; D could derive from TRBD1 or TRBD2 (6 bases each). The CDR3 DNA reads TGTGCCAGCAGCGCGGGGGCCCAAACTACCCAAGAGACCCAGTACTTC. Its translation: CASSAGAQTTQETQYF.